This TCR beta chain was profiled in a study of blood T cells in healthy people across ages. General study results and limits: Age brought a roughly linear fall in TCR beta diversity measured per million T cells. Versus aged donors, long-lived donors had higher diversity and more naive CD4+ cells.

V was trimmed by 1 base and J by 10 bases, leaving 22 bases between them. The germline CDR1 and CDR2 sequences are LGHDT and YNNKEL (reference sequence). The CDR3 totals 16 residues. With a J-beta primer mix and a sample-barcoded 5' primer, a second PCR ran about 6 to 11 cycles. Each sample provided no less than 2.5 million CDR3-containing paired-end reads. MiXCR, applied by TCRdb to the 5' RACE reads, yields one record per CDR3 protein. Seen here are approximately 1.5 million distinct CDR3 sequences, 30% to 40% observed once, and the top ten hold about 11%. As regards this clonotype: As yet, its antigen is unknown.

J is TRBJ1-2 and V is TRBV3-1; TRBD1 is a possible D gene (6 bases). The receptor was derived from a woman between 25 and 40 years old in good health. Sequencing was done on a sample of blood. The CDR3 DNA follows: TGTGCCAGCAGCCAAGGCTACAGGGCCCTTACTATCCACTACACCTTC. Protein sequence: CASSQGYRALTIHYTF.